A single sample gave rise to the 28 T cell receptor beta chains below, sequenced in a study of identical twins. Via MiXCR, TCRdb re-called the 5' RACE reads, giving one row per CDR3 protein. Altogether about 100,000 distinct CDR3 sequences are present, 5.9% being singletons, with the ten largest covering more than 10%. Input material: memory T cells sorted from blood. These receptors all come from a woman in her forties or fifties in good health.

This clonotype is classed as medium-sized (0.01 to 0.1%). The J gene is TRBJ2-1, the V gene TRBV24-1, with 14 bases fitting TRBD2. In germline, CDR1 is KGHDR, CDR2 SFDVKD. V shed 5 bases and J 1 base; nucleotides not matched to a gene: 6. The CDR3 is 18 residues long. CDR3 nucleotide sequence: TGTGCCACCAGTGGGCCGGGACTAGCGGGAGAGTCCTACAATGAGCAGTTCTTC. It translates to CATSGPGLAGESYNEQFF.

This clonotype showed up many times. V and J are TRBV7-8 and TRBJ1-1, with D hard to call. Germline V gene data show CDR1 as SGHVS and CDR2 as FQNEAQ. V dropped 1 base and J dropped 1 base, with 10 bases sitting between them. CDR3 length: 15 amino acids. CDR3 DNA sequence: TGTGCCAGCAGCTTAGGCGCACAGCCGAACACTGAAGCTTTCTTT. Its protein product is CASSLGAQPNTEAFF.

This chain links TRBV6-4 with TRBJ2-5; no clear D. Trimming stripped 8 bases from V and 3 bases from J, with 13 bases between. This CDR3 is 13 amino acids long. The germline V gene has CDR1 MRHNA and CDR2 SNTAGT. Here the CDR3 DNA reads TGTGCCAGCGCACCCCGGGCTGAAGAGACCCAGTACTTC. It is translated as CASAPRAEETQYF.

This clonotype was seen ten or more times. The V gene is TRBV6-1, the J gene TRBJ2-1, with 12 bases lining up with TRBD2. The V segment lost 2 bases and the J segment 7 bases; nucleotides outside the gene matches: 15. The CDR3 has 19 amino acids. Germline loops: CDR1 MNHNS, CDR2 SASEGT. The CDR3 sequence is CASSEIPFPTSGRPNEQFF. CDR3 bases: TGTGCCAGCAGTGAAATCCCCTTCCCAACTAGCGGGAGGCCAAATGAGCAGTTCTTC.

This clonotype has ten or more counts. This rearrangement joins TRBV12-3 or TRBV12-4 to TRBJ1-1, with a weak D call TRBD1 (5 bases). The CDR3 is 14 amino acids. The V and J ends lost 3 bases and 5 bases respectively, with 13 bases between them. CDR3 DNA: TGTGCCAGCAGTTTGTCGGGGGAGAAGACTGAAGCTTTCTTT. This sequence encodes CASSLSGEKTEAFF.

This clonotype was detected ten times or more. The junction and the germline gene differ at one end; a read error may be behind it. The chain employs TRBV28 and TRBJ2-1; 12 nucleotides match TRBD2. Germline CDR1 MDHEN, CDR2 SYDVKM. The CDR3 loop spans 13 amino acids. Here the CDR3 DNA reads TGTGCCAGCAGTTGGGGGACTAGCGGGTTCGGGGTCTTC. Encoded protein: CASSWGTSGFGVF.

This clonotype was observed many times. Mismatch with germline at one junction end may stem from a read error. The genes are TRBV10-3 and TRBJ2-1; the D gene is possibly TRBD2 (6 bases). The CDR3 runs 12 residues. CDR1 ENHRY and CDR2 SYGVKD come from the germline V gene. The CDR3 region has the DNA TGTGCCATGAGTGCCGGAGGGAATGAGCAGTTCTTC. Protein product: CAMSAGGNEQFF.

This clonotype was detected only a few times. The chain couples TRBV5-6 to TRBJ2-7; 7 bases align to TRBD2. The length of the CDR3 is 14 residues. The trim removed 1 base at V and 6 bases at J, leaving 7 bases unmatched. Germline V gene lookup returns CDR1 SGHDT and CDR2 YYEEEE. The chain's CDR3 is CASSLTAGWGEQYF. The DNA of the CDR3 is TGTGCCAGCAGCTTGACAGCGGGATGGGGCGAGCAGTACTTC. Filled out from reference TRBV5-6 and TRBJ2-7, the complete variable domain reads DAGVTQSPTHLIKTRGQQVTLRCSPKSGHDTVSWYQQALGQGPQFIFQYYEEEERQRGNFPDRFSGHQFPNYSSELNVNALLLGDSALYLCASSLTAGWGEQYFGPGTRLTVT.

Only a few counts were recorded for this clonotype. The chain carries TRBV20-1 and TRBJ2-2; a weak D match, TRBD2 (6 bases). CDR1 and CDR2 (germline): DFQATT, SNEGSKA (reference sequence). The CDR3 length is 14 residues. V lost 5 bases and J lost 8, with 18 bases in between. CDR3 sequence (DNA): TGCAGTGCTCCTGCTAGCGCCGGAGGGGGGGAGCTGTTTTTT. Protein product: CSAPASAGGGELFF.

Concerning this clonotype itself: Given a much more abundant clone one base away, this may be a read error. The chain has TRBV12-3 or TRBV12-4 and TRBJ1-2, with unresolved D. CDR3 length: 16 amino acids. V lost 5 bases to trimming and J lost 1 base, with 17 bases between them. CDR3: CASSPSVTGRNYGYTF. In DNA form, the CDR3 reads TGTGCCAGCAGTCCTTCCGTGACGGGTCGTAACTATGGCTACACCTTC.

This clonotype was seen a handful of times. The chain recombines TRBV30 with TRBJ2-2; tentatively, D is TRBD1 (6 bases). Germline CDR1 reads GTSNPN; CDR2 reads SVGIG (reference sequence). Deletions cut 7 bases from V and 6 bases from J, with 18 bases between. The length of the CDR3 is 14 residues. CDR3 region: CASKYTGLPGELFF. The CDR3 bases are TGTGCCTCCAAATATACAGGGTTACCCGGGGAGCTGTTTTTT.

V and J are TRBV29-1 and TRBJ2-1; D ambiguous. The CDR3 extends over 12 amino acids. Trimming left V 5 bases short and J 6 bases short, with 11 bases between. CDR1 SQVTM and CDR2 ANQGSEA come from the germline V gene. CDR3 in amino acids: CSVSTTLNEQFF. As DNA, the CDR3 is TGCAGCGTTAGTACGACTCTCAATGAGCAGTTCTTC.

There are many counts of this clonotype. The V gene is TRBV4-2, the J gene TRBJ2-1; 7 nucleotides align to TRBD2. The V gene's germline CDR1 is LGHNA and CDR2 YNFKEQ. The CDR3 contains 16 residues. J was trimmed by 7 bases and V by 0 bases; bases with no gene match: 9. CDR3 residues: CASSQDLTGGRNEQFF. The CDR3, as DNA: TGTGCCAGCAGCCAAGATTTAACGGGAGGAAGGAATGAGCAGTTCTTC.

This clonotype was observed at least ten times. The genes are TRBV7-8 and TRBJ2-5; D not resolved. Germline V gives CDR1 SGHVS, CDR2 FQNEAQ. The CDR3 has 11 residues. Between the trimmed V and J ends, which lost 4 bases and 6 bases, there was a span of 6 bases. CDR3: CASSSEQTQYF. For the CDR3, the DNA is TGTGCCAGCAGCTCGGAGCAGACCCAGTACTTC.

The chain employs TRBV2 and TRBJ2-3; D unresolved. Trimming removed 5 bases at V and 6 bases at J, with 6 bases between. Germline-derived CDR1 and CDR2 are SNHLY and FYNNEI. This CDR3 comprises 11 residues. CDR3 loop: CASSPIDTQYF. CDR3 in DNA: TGTGCCAGCAGTCCCATCGATACGCAGTATTTT. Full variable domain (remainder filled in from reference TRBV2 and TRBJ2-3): EPEVTQTPSHQVTQMGQEVILRCVPISNHLYFYWYRQILGQKVEFLVSFYNNEISEKSEIFDDQFSVERPDGSNFTLKIRSTKLEDSAMYFCASSPIDTQYFGPGTRLTVL.

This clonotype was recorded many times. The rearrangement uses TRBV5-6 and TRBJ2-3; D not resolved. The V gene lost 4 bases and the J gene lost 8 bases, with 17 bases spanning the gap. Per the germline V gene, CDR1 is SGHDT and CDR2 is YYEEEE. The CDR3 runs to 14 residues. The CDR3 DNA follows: TGTGCCAGCAGCAGTGTGGCGGCCGCTCTTACGCAGTATTTT. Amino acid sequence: CASSSVAAALTQYF.

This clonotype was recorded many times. The CDR3 DNA reads TGTGCCAGTTCACCTACCCGGGAAGATACGCAGTATTTT. Translating it yields CASSPTREDTQYF. The chain employs TRBV3-1 and TRBJ2-3; D possibly corresponds to TRBD2 (5 bases). The germline V gene encodes CDR1 LGHDT and CDR2 YNNKEL (reference sequence). Trimming pared 9 bases from V and 5 bases from J, leaving 15 bases between. This CDR3 region has 13 residues.

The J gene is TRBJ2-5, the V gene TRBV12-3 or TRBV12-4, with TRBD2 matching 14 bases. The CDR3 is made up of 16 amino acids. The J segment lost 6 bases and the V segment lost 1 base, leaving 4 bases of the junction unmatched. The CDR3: CASSLGGLAGVKTQYF. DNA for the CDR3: TGTGCCAGCAGTTTAGGGGGACTAGCGGGAGTGAAGACCCAGTACTTC.

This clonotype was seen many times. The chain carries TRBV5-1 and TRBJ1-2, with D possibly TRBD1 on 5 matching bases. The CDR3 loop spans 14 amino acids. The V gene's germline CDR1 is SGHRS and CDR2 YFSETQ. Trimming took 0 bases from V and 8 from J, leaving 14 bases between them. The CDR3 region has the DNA TGCGCCAGCAGCTTGGGTTCCGGGGGATACGGCTACACCTTC. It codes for CASSLGSGGYGYTF. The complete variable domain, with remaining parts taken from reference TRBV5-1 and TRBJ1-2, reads KAGVTQTPRYLIKTRGQQVTLSCSPISGHRSVSWYQQTPGQGLQFLFEYFSETQRNKGNFPGRFSGRQFSNSRSEMNVSTLELGDSALYLCASSLGSGGYGYTFGSGTRLTVV.

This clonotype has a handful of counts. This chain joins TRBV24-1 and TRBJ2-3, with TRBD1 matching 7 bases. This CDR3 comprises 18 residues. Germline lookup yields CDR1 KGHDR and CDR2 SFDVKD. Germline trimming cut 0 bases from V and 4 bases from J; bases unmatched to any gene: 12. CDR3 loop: CATSDLKGQFKEADTQYF. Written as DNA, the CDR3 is TGTGCCACCAGTGATTTGAAGGGACAGTTCAAAGAGGCAGATACGCAGTATTTT.

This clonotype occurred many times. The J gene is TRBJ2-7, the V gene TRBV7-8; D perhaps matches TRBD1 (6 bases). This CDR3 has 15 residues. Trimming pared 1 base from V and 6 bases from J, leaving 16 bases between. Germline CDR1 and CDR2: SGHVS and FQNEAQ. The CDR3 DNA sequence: TGTGCCAGCAGCTTAGATTACAGGGAATCTGGCGAGCAGTACGTC. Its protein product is CASSLDYRESGEQYV.

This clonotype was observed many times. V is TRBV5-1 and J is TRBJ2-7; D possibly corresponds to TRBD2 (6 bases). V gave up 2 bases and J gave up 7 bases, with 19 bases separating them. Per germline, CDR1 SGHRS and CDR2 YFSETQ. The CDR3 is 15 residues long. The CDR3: CASSFGASELREQYF. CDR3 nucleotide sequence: TGCGCCAGCAGCTTCGGGGCTAGCGAGTTACGGGAGCAGTACTTC. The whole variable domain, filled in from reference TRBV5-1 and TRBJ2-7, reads KAGVTQTPRYLIKTRGQQVTLSCSPISGHRSVSWYQQTPGQGLQFLFEYFSETQRNKGNFPGRFSGRQFSNSRSEMNVSTLELGDSALYLCASSFGASELREQYFGPGTRLTVT.

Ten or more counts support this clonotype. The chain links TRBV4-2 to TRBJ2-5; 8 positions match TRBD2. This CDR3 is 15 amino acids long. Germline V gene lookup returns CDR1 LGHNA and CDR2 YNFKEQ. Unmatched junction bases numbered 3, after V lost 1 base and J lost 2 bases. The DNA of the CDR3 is TGTGCCAGCAGCCAAGCTACGGGAGGGCAAGAGACCCAGTACTTC. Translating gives CASSQATGGQETQYF.

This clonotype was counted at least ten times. The CDR3 DNA reads as TGCAGTGCCTATCTATCCTACGAGCAGTACTTC. This gives the protein CSAYLSYEQYF. This chain uses TRBV20-1 with TRBJ2-7; D gene uncertain. V gave up 6 bases and J gave up 1 base, with 7 bases separating them. The CDR3 loop spans 11 amino acids. Germline V gene sequence: CDR1 DFQATT, CDR2 SNEGSKA (reference sequence).

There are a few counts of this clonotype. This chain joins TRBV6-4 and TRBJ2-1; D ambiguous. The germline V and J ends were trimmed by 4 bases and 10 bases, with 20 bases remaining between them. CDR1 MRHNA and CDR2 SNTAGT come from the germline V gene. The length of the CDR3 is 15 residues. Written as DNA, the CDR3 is TGTGCCAGCAGTGGCAGGCTGGGCGAATCAGGAGAGCAGTTCTTC. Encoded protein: CASSGRLGESGEQFF.

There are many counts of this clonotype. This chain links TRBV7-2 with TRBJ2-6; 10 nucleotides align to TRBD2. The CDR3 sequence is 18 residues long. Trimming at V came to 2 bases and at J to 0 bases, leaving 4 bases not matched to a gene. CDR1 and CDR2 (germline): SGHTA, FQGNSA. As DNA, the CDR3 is TGTGCCAGCAGCTTATCGCCTAGCGGGAGCTCTGGGGCCAACGTCCTGACTTTC. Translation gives CASSLSPSGSSGANVLTF.

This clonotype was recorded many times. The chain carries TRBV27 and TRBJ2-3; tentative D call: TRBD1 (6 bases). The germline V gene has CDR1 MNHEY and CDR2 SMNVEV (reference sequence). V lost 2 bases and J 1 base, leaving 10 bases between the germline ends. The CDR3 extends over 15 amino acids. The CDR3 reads CASSLGQLRTDTQYF. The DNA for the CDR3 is TGTGCCAGCAGTTTAGGACAGCTTCGCACAGATACGCAGTATTTT.

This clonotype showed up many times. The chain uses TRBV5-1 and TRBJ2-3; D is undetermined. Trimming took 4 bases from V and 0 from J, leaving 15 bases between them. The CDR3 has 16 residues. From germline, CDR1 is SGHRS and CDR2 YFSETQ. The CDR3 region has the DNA TGCGCCAGCAGCGATCGTACGTCTGCTAGCACAGATACGCAGTATTTT. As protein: CASSDRTSASTDTQYF.